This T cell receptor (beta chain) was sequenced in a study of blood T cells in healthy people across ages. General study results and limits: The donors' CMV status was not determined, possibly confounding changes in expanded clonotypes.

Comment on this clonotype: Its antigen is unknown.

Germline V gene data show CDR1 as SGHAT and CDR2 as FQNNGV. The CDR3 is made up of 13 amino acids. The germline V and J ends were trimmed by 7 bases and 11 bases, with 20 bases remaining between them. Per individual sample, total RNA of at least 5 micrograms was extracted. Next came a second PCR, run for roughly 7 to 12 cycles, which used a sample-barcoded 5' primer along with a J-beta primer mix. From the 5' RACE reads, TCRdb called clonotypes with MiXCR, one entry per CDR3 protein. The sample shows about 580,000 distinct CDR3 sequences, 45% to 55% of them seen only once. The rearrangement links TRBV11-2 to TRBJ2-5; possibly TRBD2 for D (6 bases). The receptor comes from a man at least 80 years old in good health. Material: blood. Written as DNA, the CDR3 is TGTGCCAGCAACAACGGGCCCCCCGGGAGTCAGTACTTC. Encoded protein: CASNNGPPGSQYF.